This T cell receptor beta chain was recorded in a study of blood T cells in healthy people across ages. Whole-study findings and limits: Diversity of TCR beta per million T cells declined in a roughly linear way with age.

This CDR3 region has 14 residues. Trimming stripped 6 bases from V and 0 bases from J, with 11 bases between. Germline V CDR1 and CDR2: SGHTA, FQGNSA. This clonotype was observed many times. Its antigen is not known. With a J-beta primer mix and a sample-barcoded 5' primer, a second PCR ran 7 to 11 cycles. Every single cDNA molecule received a tag from a template-switch adaptor with 12 random nucleotides. TCRdb fed the 5' RACE reads into MiXCR, producing one record per CDR3 protein. The profile covers about 2 million distinct CDR3 sequences, with about 50% appearing a single time and less than 2.5% taken by the ten largest.

This TCR came from a woman aged 40 to 50 in good health. Material for sequencing was blood. The J gene is TRBJ1-2, the V gene TRBV7-2; no definite D call. The CDR3 sequence: CASSPSGANYGYTF. In nucleotides, the CDR3 is TGTGCCAGCAGTCCCAGCGGGGCTAACTATGGCTACACCTTC.